This T cell receptor beta chain came from a study of beta chain features in type 1 diabetes. About the research overall: Age, gender and cell yields were similar between patients and healthy donors.

A single heparinised draw of around 110 mL on average was taken per donor. CD4+ naive, central memory, regulatory and stem cell-like memory subsets were isolated by sorting on CD45RO/CCR7/CD25/CD127/CD95/CD27. Trimming cost V 5 bases and J 4 bases; bases outside gene matches: 7. This CDR3 is 14 amino acids long. In germline, CDR1 is SGHAT, CDR2 FQNNGV. Isolated RNA was reverse transcribed in full, so expressed TCRB transcripts were sequenced. The data were produced by immunoSEQ multiplex PCR, yet TCRdb's version contains in-frame clones alone and is incomplete. The sample contains under 850,000 clones, about an eighth of which appear only once. Of note for this clone: Its antigen is unidentified.

Study-wide results and limits: People with Type 1 diabetes carried modestly yet significantly shorter TCRB CDR3s in all four CD4+ subsets. Patients and controls would be equally affected if PCR favored shorter templates.

Sequencing was done on a sample of naive CD4+ T cells from blood. The chain links TRBV11-2 to TRBJ1-1; 7 bases agree with TRBD1. This TCR was recovered from a man aged 18 to 30 with type 1 diabetes. Here the CDR3 reads CASSKRDRSTEAFF. CDR3 DNA: TGTGCCAGCAGCAAGCGGGACAGATCCACTGAAGCTTTCTTT.